This is a list of T cell receptor beta chains from one sample in a study of a mutant IDH1 vaccine in newly diagnosed glioma. Their cognate antigens are unknown. Some clones are missing from TCRdb's copy, which holds only in-frame ones; the method was immunoSEQ multiplex PCR. The sample has 50,000 to 75,000 clones, around 84% seen once. The sequences come from PBMCs, collected from a glioma patient whose treatment included an IDH1 peptide vaccine. The source is a woman in her forties or fifties with glioma. Both conserved end residues are part of each CDR3. A D gene is named only where the DNA matches it firmly. Part of the rows lack a size; the others show once, few, many or a class for expanded clones.

abundance	v_gene	d_gene	j_gene	CDR3aa	CDR3nt
-	TRBV4-3	-	TRBJ1-1	CASSQGANTEAFF	TGCGCCAGCAGCCAGGGGGCGAACACTGAAGCTTTCTTT
-	TRBV7-8	-	TRBJ2-3	CASARATYTDTQYF	TGTGCCAGTGCAAGGGCAACCTACACAGATACGCAGTATTTT
-	TRBV4-1	-	TRBJ2-3	CASSKGPRGAFSDTQYF	TGCGCCAGCAGCAAAGGGCCCAGGGGCGCCTTCTCAGATACGCAGTATTTT
-	TRBV27	-	TRBJ2-7	CASSLVWGVAYEQYF	TGTGCCAGCAGTTTGGTGTGGGGGGTAGCCTACGAGCAGTACTTC
-	TRBV6-6	TRBD1	TRBJ2-4	CASSTGTEKNIQYF	TGTGCCAGCAGTACCGGGACAGAGAAAAACATTCAGTACTTC
-	TRBV4-3	TRBD1	TRBJ2-1	CASSQEDRHNEQFF	TGCGCCAGCAGCCAAGAGGACAGGCACAATGAGCAGTTCTTC
-	TRBV29-1	-	TRBJ1-2	CSVGPEQTSSGYTF	TGCAGCGTTGGGCCGGAACAAACGAGCAGTGGCTACACCTTC
-	TRBV25-1	-	TRBJ2-1	CASRSQGRRVSYEQFF	TGTGCCAGCAGGTCTCAGGGGCGCCGGGTTAGCTATGAGCAGTTCTTC
-	TRBV29-1	-	TRBJ1-3	CSVSQGVGNTIYF	TGCAGCGTTTCACAGGGAGTCGGAAACACCATATATTTT
-	TRBV21-1	-	TRBJ1-1	CASTGQGTYTEAFF	TGTGCCAGCACTGGACAGGGGACGTACACTGAAGCTTTCTTT
-	TRBV25-1	-	TRBJ1-2	CASSTHSTNYGYTF	TGTGCCAGCTCAACACATTCTACCAACTATGGCTACACCTTC
-	TRBV28	-	TRBJ1-1	CASSEGATEAFF	TGTGCCAGCAGTGAGGGAGCCACTGAAGCTTTCTTT
-	TRBV19	-	TRBJ1-3	CASSGGHRNTIYF	TGTGCCAGTAGTGGAGGACACAGAAACACCATATATTTT
once	TRBV21-1	-	TRBJ1-2	CASSKFRSRWGGGGSYTF	TGTGCCAGCAGCAAATTCCGGTCCCGGTGGGGGGGCGGGGGGAGCTACACCTTC
-	TRBV7-6	-	TRBJ2-3	CASSRAWGDTQYF	TGTGCCAGCAGCCGAGCGTGGGGAGATACGCAGTATTTT
-	TRBV27	-	TRBJ1-5	CASSLFGDLSNQPQHF	TGTGCCAGCAGTTTATTCGGGGATCTTAGCAATCAGCCCCAGCATTTT
few	TRBV9	-	TRBJ1-1	CASSVGEGLGTEAFF	TGTGCCAGCAGCGTAGGGGAGGGTCTGGGCACTGAAGCTTTCTTT
-	TRBV2	-	TRBJ2-7	CASSHNDRFSYEQYF	TGTGCCAGCAGCCATAACGACAGATTTTCCTACGAGCAGTACTTC
-	TRBV5-1	TRBD1	TRBJ1-1	CASSPGWGSRQGKEGTEAFF	TGCGCCAGCAGCCCCGGCTGGGGAAGCCGACAGGGTAAAGAGGGTACTGAAGCTTTCTTT
once	TRBV19	-	TRBJ1-1	CAIPHRAPFRCLSEAFF	TGTGCCATTCCGCACCGGGCACCCTTCCGCTGCCTGTCTGAAGCTTTCTTT
once	TRBV27	-	TRBJ1-3	CASSLEGAAGNTIYF	TGTGCCAGCAGTTTAGAAGGGGCAGCTGGAAACACCATATATTTT
-	TRBV5-1	TRBD2	TRBJ2-7	CASSSHLSGGAYEQYF	TGCGCCAGCAGCTCGCATCTTAGCGGGGGGGCCTACGAGCAGTACTTC
-	TRBV29-1	-	TRBJ2-5	CSVAHAETQYF	TGCAGCGTTGCGCATGCGGAGACCCAGTACTTC
-	TRBV2	TRBD1	TRBJ1-2	CAGRGLNYGYTF	TGTGCCGGCAGGGGGCTGAACTATGGCTACACCTTC
-	TRBV30	-	TRBJ2-7	CAWSLGSYEQYF	TGTGCCTGGAGTCTGGGTTCCTACGAGCAGTACTTC
once	TRBV11-2	TRBD1	TRBJ1-2	CASSARGLEVYGYTF	TGTGCCAGCTCTGCCAGGGGGCTCGAGGTGTATGGCTACACCTTC
-	TRBV28	TRBD1	TRBJ2-7	CASRTGSGGYEQYF	TGTGCCAGCAGGACAGGGTCTGGCGGCTACGAGCAGTACTTC
-	TRBV5-1	TRBD2	TRBJ2-7	CASSLAGGASYEQYF	TGCGCCAGCAGCTTGGCCGGGGGGGCGTCCTACGAGCAGTACTTC
once	TRBV2	TRBD1	TRBJ1-4	CASSASGGGSKKLFF	TGTGCCAGCAGTGCGTCAGGGGGCGGTTCGAAAAAACTGTTTTTT
once	TRBV30	-	TRBJ2-3	CAWNKGGYTDTQYF	TGTGCCTGGAATAAAGGGGGTTACACAGATACGCAGTATTTT
-	TRBV19	-	TRBJ1-2	CASHPRASYGYTF	TGTGCCAGTCACCCCCGGGCCTCATATGGCTACACCTTC
once	TRBV7-8	-	TRBJ2-7	CASSSLLEQYF	TGTGCCAGCAGCAGTTTACTGGAGCAGTACTTC
-	TRBV11-3	TRBD1	TRBJ1-3	CASSSEDREGNTIYF	TGTGCCAGCAGCTCGGAGGACAGGGAGGGAAACACCATATATTTT
-	TRBV18	TRBD1	TRBJ2-7	CASSPGTGQALYEQYF	TGTGCCAGCTCACCGGGGACAGGGCAGGCTCTGTACGAGCAGTACTTC
-	TRBV2	TRBD1	TRBJ1-6	CASSDRGSSYNSPLHF	TGTGCCAGCAGTGACAGGGGGAGCTCCTATAATTCACCCCTCCACTTT
-	TRBV4-1	TRBD1	TRBJ2-3	CASSQEGLDRSTDTQYF	TGCGCCAGCAGCCAAGAAGGGCTGGACAGGAGCACAGATACGCAGTATTTT